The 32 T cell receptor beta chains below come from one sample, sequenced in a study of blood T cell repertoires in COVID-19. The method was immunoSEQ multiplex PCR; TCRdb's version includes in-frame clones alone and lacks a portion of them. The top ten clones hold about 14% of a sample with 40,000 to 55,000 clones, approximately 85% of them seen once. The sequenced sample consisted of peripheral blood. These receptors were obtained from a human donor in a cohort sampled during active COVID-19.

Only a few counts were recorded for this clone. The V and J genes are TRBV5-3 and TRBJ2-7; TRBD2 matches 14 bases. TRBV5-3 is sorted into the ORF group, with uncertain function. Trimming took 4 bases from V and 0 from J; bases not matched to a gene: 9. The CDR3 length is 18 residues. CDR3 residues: CARSVGLAGGNLSYEQYF. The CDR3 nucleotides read TGTGCCAGAAGCGTTGGACTAGCGGGAGGCAATCTCTCCTACGAGCAGTACTTC.

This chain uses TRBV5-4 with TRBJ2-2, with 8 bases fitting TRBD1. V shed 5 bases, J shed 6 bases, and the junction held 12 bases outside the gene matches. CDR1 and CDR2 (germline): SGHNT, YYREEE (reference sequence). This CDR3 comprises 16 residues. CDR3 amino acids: CASRREGRGPSGELFF. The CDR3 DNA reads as TGTGCCAGCAGAAGAGAGGGCAGGGGGCCTTCCGGGGAGCTGTTTTTT.

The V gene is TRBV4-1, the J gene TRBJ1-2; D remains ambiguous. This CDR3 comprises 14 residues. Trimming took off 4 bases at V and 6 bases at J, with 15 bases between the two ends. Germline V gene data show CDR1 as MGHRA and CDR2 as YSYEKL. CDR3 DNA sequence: TGCGCCAGCAGCCCCAATGGAGGGAAGGATGGCTACACCTTC. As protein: CASSPNGGKDGYTF.

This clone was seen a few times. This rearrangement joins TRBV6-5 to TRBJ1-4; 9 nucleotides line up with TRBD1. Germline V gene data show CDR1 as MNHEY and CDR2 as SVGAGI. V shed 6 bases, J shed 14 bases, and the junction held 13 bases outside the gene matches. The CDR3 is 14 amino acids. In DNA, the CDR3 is TGTGCCAGCAGGTCGACAGGGGGGAGTATGACGCTGTTTTTT. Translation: CASRSTGGSMTLFF.

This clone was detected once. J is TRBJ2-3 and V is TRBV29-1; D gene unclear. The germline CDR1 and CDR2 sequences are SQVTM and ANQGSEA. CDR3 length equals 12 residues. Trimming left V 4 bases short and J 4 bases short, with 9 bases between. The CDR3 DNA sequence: TGCAGCGTTGTAGTTCAGGCAGATACGCAGTATTTT. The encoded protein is CSVVVQADTQYF.

CDR3 DNA: TGTGCCAGCAGTCTAAGACCGGGACAGAGAACAGATACGCAGTATTTT. Its translation is CASSLRPGQRTDTQYF. This chain joins TRBV7-8 and TRBJ2-3; TRBD1 matches at 7 bases. CDR3 length equals 16 residues. Germline trimming cut 6 bases from V and 3 bases from J; bases unmatched to any gene: 12. Germline assignment: CDR1 SGHVS and CDR2 FQNEAQ.

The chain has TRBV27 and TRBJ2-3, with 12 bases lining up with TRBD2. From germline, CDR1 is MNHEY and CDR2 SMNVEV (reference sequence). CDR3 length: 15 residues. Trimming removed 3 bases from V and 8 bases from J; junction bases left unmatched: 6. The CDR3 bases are TGTGCCAGCAGTTTCGTACTAGCGGGAGGAGGTACGCAGTATTTT. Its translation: CASSFVLAGGGTQYF.

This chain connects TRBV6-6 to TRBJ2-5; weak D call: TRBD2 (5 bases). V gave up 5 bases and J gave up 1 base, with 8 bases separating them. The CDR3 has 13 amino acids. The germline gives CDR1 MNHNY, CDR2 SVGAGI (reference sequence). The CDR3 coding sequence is TGTGCCAGCAGTACGGGGATCCAAGAGACCCAGTACTTC. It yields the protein CASSTGIQETQYF.

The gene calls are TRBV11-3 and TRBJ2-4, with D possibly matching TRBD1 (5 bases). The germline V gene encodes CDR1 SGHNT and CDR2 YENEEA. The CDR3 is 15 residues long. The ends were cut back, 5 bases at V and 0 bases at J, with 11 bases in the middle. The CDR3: CASSHRTLAKNIQYF. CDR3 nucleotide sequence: TGTGCCAGCAGCCACCGGACATTAGCCAAAAACATTCAGTACTTC.

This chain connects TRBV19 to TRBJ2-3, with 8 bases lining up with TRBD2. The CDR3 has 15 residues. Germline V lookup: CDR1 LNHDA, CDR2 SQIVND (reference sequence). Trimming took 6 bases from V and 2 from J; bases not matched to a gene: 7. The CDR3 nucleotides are TGTGCCAGTAGACTTAGCGGGGCGCACACAGATACGCAGTATTTT. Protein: CASRLSGAHTDTQYF.

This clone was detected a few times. CDR3 protein: CATSRDLIGLSAYEQYF. DNA of the CDR3: TGTGCCACCAGCAGAGATCTAATCGGTTTATCCGCCTACGAGCAGTACTTC. The chain carries TRBV15 and TRBJ2-7; D is undetermined. V was cut by 0 bases and J by 2 bases, with 17 bases left in between. Germline V gives CDR1 LNHNV, CDR2 YYDKDF (reference sequence). This CDR3 has 17 residues.

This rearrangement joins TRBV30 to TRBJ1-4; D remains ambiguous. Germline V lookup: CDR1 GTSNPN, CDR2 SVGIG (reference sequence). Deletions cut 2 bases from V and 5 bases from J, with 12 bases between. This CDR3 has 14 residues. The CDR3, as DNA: TGTGCCTGGAGTTTGGGTCCTAGCAATGAAAAACTGTTTTTT. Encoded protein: CAWSLGPSNEKLFF.

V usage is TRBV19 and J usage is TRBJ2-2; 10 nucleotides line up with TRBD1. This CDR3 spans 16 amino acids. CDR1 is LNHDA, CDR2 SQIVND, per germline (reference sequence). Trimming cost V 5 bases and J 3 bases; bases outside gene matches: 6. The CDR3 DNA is TGTGCCAGTAGTCCCCGGGACAGGGGTGACACCGGGGAGCTGTTTTTT. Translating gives CASSPRDRGDTGELFF.

The CDR3, as DNA: TGTGCCAGCAGCAAGGACAGGGGTATCTACAATGAGCAGTTCTTC. Its protein product is CASSKDRGIYNEQFF. The chain joins TRBV11-1 to TRBJ2-1, with TRBD1 matching 9 bases. This CDR3 spans 15 amino acids. The V gene's germline CDR1 is SGHAT and CDR2 FQDESV (reference sequence). V lost 5 bases to trimming and J lost 3 bases; unmatched junction nucleotides: 5.

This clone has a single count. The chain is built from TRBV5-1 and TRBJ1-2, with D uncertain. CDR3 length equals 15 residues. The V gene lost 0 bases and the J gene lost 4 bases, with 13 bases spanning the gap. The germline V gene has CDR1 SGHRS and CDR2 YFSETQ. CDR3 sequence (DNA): TGCGCCAGCAGCTTGGCGGAGGCAGCCCCCTATGGCTACACCTTC. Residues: CASSLAEAAPYGYTF.

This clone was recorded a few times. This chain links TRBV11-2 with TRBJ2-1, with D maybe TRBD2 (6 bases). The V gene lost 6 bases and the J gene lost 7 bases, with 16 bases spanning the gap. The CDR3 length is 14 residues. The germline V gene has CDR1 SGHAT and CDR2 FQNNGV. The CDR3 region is CASSLLTSVNEQFF. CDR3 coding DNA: TGTGCCAGCAGTCTATTGACTAGTGTTAATGAGCAGTTCTTC.

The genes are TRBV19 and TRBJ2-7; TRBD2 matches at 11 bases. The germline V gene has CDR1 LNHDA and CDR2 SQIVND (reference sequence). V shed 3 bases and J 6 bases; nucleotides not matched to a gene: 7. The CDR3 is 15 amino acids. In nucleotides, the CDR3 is TGTGCCAGTAGTATTTCTAGCGGGAGGACGGGCGAGCAGTACTTC. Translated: CASSISSGRTGEQYF.

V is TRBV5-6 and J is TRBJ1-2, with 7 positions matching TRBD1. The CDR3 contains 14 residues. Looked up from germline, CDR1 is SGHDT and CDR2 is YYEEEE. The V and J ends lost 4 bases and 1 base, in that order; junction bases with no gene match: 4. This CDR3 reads CASSLDRLNYGYTF. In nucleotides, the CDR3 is TGTGCCAGCAGCCTGGACAGGCTTAACTATGGCTACACCTTC.

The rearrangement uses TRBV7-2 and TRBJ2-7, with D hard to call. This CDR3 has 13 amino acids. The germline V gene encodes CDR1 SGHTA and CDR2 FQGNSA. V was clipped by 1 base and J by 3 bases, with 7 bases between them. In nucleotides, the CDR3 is TGTGCCAGCAGCTTAGGTCCCTTCTACGAGCAGTACTTC. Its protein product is CASSLGPFYEQYF.

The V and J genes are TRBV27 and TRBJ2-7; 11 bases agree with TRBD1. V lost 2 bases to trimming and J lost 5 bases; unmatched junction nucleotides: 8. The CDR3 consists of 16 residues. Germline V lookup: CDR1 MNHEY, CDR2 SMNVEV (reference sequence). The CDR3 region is CASSLRPGQGDHEQYF. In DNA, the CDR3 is TGTGCCAGCAGTTTAAGACCGGGACAGGGGGACCACGAGCAGTACTTC.

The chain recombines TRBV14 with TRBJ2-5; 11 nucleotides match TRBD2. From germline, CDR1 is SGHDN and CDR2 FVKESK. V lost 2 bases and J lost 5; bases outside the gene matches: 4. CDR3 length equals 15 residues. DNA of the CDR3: TGTGCCAGCAGCCAAACTAGCGGGGGAGGGGAGACCCAGTACTTC. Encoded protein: CASSQTSGGGETQYF.

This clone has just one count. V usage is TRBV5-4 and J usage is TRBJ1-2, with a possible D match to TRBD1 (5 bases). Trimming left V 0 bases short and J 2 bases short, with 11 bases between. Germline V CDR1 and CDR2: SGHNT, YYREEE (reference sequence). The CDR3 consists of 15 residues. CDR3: CASSLGSGFNYGYTF. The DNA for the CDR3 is TGTGCCAGCAGCTTGGGGTCAGGGTTCAACTATGGCTACACCTTC. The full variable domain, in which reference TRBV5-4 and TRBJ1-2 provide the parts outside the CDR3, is ETGVTQSPTHLIKTRGQQVTLRCSSQSGHNTVSWYQQALGQGPQFIFQYYREEENGRGNFPPRFSGLQFPNYSSELNVNALELDDSALYLCASSLGSGFNYGYTFGSGTRLTVV.

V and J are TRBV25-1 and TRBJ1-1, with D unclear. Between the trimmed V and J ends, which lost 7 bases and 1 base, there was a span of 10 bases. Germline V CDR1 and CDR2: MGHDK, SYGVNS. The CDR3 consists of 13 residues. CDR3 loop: CASKLLENTEAFF. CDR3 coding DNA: TGTGCCAGCAAGCTCTTAGAGAACACTGAAGCTTTCTTT.

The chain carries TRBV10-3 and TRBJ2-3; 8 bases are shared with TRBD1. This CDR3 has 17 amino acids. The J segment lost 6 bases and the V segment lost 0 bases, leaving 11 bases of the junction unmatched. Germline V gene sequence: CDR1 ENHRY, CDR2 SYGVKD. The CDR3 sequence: CAISESKGQGASDTQYF. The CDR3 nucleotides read TGTGCCATCAGTGAGTCGAAAGGGCAGGGGGCATCGGATACGCAGTATTTT.

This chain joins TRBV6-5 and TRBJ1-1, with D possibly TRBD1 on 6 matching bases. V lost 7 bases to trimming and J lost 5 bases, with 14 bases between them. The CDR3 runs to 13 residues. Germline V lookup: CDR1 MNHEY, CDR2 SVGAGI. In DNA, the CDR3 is TGTGCCAGCACCAAGGGGGGGGCAACTGAAGCTTTCTTT. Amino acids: CASTKGGATEAFF.

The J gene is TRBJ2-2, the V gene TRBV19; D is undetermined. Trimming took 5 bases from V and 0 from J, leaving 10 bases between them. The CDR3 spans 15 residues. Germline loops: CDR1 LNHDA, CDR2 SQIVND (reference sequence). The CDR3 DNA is TGTGCCAGTAGTTCAAGACAATCGAACACCGGGGAGCTGTTTTTT. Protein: CASSSRQSNTGELFF.

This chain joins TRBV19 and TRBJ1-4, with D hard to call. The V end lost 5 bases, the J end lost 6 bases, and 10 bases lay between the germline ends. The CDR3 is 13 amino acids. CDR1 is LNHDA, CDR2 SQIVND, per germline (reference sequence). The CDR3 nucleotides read TGTGCCAGTAGTCTTCAGGATGATGAAAAACTGTTTTTT. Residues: CASSLQDDEKLFF.

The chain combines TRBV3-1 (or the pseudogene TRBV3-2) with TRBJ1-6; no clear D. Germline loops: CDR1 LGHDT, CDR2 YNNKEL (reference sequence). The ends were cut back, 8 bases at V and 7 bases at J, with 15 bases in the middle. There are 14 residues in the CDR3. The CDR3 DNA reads TGTGCCAGCTCCCAAGGGTTCGCGAATTCACCCCTCCACTTT. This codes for CASSQGFANSPLHF.

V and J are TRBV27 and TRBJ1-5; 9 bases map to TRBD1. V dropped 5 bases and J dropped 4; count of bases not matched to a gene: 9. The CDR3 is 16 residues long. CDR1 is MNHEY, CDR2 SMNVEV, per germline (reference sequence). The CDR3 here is CASSPRLGQGNQPQHF. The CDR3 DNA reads TGTGCCAGCAGTCCAAGATTGGGACAGGGTAATCAGCCCCAGCATTTT.

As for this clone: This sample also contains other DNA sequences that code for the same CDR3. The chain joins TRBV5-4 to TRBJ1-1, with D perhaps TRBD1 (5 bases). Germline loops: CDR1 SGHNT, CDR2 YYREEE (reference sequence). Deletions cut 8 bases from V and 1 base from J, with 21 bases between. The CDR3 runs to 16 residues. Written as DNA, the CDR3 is TGTGCCAGTACCCAGGGAGGGCGGAGGCAGAACACTGAAGCTTTCTTT. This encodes CASTQGGRRQNTEAFF. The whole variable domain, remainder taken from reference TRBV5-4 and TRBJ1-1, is ETGVTQSPTHLIKTRGQQVTLRCSSQSGHNTVSWYQQALGQGPQFIFQYYREEENGRGNFPPRFSGLQFPNYSSELNVNALELDDSALYLCASTQGGRRQNTEAFFGQGTRLTVV.

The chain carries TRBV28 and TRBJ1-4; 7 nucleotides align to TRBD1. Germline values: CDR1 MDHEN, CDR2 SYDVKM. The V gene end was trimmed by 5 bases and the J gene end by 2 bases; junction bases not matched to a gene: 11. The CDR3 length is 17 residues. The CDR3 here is CASSPPTGSYTNEKLFF. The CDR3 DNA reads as TGTGCCAGCAGTCCTCCGACAGGGTCATACACTAATGAAAAACTGTTTTTT. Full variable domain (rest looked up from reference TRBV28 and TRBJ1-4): DVKVTQSSRYLVKRTGEKVFLECVQDMDHENMFWYRQDPGLGLRLIYFSYDVKMKEKGDIPEGYSVSREKKERFSLILESASTNQTSMYLCASSPPTGSYTNEKLFFGSGTQLSVL.

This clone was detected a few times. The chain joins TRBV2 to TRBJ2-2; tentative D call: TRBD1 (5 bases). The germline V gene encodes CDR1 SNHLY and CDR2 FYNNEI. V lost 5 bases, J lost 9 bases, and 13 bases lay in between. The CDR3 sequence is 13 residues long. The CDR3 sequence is CASSTLRGRELFF. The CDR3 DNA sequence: TGTGCCAGCAGTACCCTAAGGGGTAGGGAGCTGTTTTTT.